This T cell receptor beta chain was captured in a study of T-cell memory formation after mild COVID-19. This clonotype appeared a few times. V lost 3 bases to trimming and J lost 7 bases, with 9 bases between them. The CDR3 totals 12 residues. Germline V gene sequence: CDR1 KGHSY, CDR2 FQNENV. From the 5' RACE reads, TCRdb called clonotypes with MiXCR, one entry per CDR3 protein. The sample yields 150,000 to 200,000 distinct CDR3 sequences, about 21% seen once. This clonotype was obtained from an adult woman who had mild COVID-19 (a few samples of this study predate the infection). Cell type and time point are not known. The rearrangement joins TRBV16 to TRBJ1-1; D gene ambiguous. Sequences were obtained from PBMCs or a T cell subset sorted from them (not recorded which). The CDR3 DNA sequence: TGTGCCAGCAGCCAGGGGTATCGTGAAGCTTTCTTT. This translates into CASSQGYREAFF.